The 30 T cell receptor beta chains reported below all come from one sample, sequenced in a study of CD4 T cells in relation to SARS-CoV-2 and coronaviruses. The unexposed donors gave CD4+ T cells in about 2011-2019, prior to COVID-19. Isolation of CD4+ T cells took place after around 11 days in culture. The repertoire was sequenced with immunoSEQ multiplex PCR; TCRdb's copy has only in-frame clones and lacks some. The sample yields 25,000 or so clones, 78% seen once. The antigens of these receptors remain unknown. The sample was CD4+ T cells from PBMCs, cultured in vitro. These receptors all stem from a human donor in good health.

This CDR3 is CASSLQRDRGEAFF. The CDR3 DNA follows: TGCGCCAGCAGCTTGCAAAGGGACAGGGGTGAAGCTTTCTTT. The chain joins TRBV5-1 to TRBJ1-1; 10 nucleotides align to TRBD1. The V gene end was trimmed by 1 base and the J gene end by 7 bases; junction bases not matched to a gene: 4. Germline values: CDR1 SGHRS, CDR2 YFSETQ. This CDR3 is built from 14 residues. The full variable domain, its missing parts supplied by reference TRBV5-1 and TRBJ1-1, is KAGVTQTPRYLIKTRGQQVTLSCSPISGHRSVSWYQQTPGQGLQFLFEYFSETQRNKGNFPGRFSGRQFSNSRSEMNVSTLELGDSALYLCASSLQRDRGEAFFGQGTRLTVV.

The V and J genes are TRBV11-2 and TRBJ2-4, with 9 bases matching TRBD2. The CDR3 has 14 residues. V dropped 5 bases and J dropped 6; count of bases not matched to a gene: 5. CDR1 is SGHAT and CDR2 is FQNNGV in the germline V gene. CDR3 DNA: TGTGCCAGCAGCCGGACTAGCGTTTCAAACATTCAGTACTTC. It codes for CASSRTSVSNIQYF.

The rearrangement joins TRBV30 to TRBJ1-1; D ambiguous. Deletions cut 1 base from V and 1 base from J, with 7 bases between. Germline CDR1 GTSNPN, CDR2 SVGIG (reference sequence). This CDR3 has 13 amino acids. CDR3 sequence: CAWSAPRNTEAFF. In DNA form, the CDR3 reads TGTGCCTGGAGTGCCCCCCGGAACACTGAAGCTTTCTTT.

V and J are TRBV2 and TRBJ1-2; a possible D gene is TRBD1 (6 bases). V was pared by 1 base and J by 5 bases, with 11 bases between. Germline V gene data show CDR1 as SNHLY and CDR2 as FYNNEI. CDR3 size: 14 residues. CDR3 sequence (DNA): TGTGCCAGCAGTGAAGATCTAGGGGGTTATGGCTACACCTTC. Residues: CASSEDLGGYGYTF.

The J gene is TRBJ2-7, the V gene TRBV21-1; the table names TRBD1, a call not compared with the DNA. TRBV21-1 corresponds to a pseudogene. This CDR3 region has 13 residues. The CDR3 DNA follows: TGTGCCAGCACCCCCGGGTGGACAGGCGAGCAGTACTTC. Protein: CASTPGWTGEQYF.

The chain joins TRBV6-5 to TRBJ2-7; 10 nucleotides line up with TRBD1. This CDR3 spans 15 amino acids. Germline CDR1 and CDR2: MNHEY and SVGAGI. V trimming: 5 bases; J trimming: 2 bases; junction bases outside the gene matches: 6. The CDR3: CASSRTGGIPYEQYF. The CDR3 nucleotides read TGTGCCAGCAGTAGGACAGGGGGAATCCCCTACGAGCAGTACTTC.

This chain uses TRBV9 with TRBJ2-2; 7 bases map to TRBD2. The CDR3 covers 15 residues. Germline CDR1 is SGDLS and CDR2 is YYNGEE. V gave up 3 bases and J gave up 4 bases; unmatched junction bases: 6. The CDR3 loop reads CASSARDYFTGELFF. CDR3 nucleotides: TGTGCCAGCAGCGCCCGGGACTACTTCACCGGGGAGCTGTTTTTT.

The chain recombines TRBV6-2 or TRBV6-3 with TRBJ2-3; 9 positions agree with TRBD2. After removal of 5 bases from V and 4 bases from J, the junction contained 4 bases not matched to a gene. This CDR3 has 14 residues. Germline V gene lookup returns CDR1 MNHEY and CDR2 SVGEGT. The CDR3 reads CASSTGTSSDTQYF. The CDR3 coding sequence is TGTGCCAGCAGTACCGGGACTAGCTCAGATACGCAGTATTTT.

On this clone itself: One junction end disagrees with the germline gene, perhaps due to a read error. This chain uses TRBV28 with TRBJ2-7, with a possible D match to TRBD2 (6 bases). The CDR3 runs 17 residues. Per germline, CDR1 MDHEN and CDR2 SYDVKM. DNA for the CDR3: TGTGCCAGCAGTTTAATTAGGTTGCGGGACTTCTCCCACGAGCAGTACTTC. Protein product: CASSLIRLRDFSHEQYF.

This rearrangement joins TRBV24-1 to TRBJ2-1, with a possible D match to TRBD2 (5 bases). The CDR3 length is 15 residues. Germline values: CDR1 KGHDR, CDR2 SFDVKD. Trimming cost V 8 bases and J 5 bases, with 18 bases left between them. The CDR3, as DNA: TGTGCCACCAAAGGTACCGTAGCGCCCAACAATGAGCAGTTCTTC. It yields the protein CATKGTVAPNNEQFF.

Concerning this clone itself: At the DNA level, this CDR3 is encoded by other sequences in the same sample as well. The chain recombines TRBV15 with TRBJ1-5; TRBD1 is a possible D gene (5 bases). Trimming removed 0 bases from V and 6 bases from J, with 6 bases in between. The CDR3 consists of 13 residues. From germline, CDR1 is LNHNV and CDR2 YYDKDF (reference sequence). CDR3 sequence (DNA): TGTGCCACCAGCAGAGATGGGGCTCAGCCCCAGCATTTT. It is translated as CATSRDGAQPQHF.

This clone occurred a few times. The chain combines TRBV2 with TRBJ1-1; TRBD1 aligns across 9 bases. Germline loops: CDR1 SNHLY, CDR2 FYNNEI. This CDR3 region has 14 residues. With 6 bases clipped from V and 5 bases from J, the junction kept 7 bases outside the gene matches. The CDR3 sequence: CASRGGQGMTEAFF. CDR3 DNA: TGTGCCAGCAGGGGGGGACAGGGTATGACTGAAGCTTTCTTT.

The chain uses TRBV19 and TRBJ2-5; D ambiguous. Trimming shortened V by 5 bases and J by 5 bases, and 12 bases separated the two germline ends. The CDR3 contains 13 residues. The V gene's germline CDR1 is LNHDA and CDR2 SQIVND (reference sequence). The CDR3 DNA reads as TGTGCCAGTAGTCCCGAAGGGCTTGAGACCCAGTACTTC. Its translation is CASSPEGLETQYF.

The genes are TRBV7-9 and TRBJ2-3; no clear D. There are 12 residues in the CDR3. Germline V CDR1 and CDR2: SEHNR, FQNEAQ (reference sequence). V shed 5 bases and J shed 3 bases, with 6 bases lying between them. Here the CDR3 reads CASSAVTDTQYF. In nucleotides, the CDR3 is TGTGCCAGCAGCGCGGTGACAGATACGCAGTATTTT.

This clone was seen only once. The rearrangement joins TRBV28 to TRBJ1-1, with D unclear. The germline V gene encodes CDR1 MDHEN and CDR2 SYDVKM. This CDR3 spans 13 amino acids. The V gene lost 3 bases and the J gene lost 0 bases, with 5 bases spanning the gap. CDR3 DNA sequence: TGTGCCAGCAGTTTTACCGTGAACACTGAAGCTTTCTTT. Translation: CASSFTVNTEAFF.

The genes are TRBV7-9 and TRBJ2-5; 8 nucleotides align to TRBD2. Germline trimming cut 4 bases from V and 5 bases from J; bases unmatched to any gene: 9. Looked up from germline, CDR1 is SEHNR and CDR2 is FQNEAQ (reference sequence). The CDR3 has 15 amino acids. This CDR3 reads CASSYGRGDGETQYF. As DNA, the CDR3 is TGTGCCAGCAGCTACGGGAGGGGCGACGGGGAGACCCAGTACTTC.

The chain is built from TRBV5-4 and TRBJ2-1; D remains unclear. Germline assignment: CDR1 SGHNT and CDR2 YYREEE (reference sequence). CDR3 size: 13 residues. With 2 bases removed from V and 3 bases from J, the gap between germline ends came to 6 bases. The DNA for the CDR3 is TGTGCCAGCAGCTTAGGCCTCTACAATGAGCAGTTCTTC. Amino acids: CASSLGLYNEQFF.

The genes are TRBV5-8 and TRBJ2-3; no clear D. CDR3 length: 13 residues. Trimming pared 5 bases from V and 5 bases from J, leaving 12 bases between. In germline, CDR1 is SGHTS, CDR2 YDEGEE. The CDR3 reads CASSQFHRDTQYF. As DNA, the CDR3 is TGTGCCAGCAGTCAATTTCATAGAGATACGCAGTATTTT.

CDR3 amino acids: CASIEVQSSYNEQFF. CDR3 coding DNA: TGTGCCAGCATAGAGGTGCAGAGCTCCTACAATGAGCAGTTCTTC. The V and J genes are TRBV2 and TRBJ2-1; no reliable D call. V was cut by 7 bases and J by 0 bases, with 13 bases left in between. This CDR3 spans 15 amino acids. CDR1 is SNHLY, CDR2 FYNNEI, per germline.

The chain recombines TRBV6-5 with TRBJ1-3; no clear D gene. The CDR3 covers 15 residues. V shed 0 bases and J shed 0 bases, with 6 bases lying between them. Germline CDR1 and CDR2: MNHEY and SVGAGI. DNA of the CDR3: TGTGCCAGCAGTTACTCGAGGAACTCTGGAAACACCATATATTTT. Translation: CASSYSRNSGNTIYF.

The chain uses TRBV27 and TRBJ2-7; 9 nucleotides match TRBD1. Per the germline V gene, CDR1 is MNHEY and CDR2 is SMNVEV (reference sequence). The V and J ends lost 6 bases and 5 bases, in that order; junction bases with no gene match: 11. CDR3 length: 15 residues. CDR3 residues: CASRNRNDRGNEQYF. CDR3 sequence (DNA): TGTGCCAGCAGAAACCGGAATGACAGGGGGAACGAGCAGTACTTC.

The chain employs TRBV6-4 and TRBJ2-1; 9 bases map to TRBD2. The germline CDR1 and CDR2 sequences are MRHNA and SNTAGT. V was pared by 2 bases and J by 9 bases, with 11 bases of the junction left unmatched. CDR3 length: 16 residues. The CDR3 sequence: CASSDRRRGRVGEQFF. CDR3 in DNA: TGTGCCAGCAGTGACCGTCGTCGCGGGAGGGTGGGTGAGCAGTTCTTC.

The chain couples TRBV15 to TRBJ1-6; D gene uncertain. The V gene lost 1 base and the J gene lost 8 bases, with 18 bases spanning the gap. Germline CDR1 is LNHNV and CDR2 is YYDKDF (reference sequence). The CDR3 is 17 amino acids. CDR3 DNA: TGTGCCACCAGCAGAGCTAACGGGAGGTTTACGGATTCACCCCTCCACTTT. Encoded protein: CATSRANGRFTDSPLHF.

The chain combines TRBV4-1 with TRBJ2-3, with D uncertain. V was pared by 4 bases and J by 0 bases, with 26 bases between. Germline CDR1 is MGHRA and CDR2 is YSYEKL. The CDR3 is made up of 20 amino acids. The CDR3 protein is CASSRPGGRSQITSTDTQYF. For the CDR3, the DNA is TGCGCCAGCAGCCGTCCCGGCGGCAGATCCCAAATAACTAGCACAGATACGCAGTATTTT.

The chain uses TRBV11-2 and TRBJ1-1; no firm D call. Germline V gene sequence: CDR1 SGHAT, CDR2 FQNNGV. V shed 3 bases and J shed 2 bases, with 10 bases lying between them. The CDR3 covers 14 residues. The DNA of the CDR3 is TGTGCCAGCAGCTTGAAAAGGGTAAACACTGAAGCTTTCTTT. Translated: CASSLKRVNTEAFF.

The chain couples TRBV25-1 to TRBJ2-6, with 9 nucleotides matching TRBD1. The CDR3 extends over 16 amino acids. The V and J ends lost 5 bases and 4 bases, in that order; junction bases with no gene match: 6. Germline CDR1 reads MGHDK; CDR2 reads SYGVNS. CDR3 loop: CASSTQGASGANVLTF. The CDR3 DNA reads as TGTGCCAGCAGTACACAGGGGGCGTCAGGGGCCAACGTCCTGACTTTC.

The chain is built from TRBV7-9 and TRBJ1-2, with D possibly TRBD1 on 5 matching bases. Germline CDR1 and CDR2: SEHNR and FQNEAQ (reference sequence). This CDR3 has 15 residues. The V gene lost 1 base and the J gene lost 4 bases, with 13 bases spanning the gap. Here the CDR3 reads CASSLGAADIYGYTF. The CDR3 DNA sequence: TGTGCCAGCAGCTTAGGGGCCGCGGACATCTATGGCTACACCTTC.

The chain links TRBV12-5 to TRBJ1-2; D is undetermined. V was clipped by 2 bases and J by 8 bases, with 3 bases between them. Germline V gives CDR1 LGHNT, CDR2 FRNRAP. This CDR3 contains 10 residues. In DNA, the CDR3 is TGTGCTAGTGGTTTGATCGGCTACACCTTC. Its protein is CASGLIGYTF.

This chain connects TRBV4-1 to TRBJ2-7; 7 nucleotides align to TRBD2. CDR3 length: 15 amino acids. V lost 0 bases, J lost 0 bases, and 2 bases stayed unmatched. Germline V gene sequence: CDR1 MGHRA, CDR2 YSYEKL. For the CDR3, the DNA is TGCGCCAGCAGCCAAGAGTCTAGCGGCTCCTACGAGCAGTACTTC. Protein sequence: CASSQESSGSYEQYF.

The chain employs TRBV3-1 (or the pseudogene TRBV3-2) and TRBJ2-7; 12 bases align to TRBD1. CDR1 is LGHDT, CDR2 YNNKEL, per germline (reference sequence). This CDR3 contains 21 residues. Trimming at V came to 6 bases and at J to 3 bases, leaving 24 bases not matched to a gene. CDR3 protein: CASRGTGGHSGRSEALYEQYF. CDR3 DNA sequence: TGTGCCAGCAGGGGGACAGGGGGCCATAGCGGGAGAAGTGAGGCCCTCTACGAGCAGTACTTC.